The 16 T cell receptor beta chains presented below share a single source sample, sequenced in a study of blood T cell repertoires in COVID-19. Using immunoSEQ multiplex PCR, the repertoire was profiled, and TCRdb retains in-frame clones only, with some absent. Of some 320,000 clones in the sample, about 90% were seen once. Source material: PBMCs or T cells enriched from blood (not recorded which). Source of these receptors: a woman aged 45 to 65 who had been exposed to COVID-19.

This clone showed up just a few times. The V gene is TRBV20-1, the J gene TRBJ2-3; 9 nucleotides align to TRBD1. The CDR3 consists of 14 residues. J lost 4 bases, V lost 3 bases, and 5 bases had no gene match. Per germline, CDR1 DFQATT and CDR2 SNEGSKA (reference sequence). The CDR3 DNA follows: TGCAGTGCTAGTAGGGACAGGGCATCAGATACGCAGTATTTT. Translating it yields CSASRDRASDTQYF.

This chain connects TRBV7-2 to TRBJ1-6; 9 bases match TRBD1. The J segment lost 7 bases and the V segment lost 4 bases, leaving 5 bases of the junction unmatched. CDR1 SGHTA and CDR2 FQGNSA come from the germline V gene. The CDR3 is 15 amino acids. The CDR3 nucleotides read TGTGCCAGCAGCTCACGAACAGGGGGCAATTCACCCCTCCACTTT. Protein sequence: CASSSRTGGNSPLHF.

This clone has a handful of counts. This chain links TRBV9 with TRBJ2-3, with D possibly being TRBD1 (6 bases). The CDR3 runs 17 residues. In germline, CDR1 is SGDLS, CDR2 YYNGEE. Trimming took off 4 bases at V and 4 bases at J, with 22 bases between the two ends. CDR3 sequence reads: CASSPHSGTPRADTQYF. DNA for the CDR3: TGTGCCAGCAGCCCTCACTCCGGGACACCGCGCGCAGATACGCAGTATTTT. Based on the CDR3 plus reference TRBV9 and TRBJ2-3, the full variable domain is DSGVTQTPKHLITATGQRVTLRCSPRSGDLSVYWYQQSLDQGLQFLIQYYNGEERAKGNILERFSAQQFPDLHSELNLSSLELGDSALYFCASSPHSGTPRADTQYFGPGTRLTVL.

The rearrangement joins TRBV9 to TRBJ2-1; 10 bases are a match to TRBD1. Losses at the gene ends were 5 bases for V and 5 bases for J; bases not matched to a gene: 7. Germline values: CDR1 SGDLS, CDR2 YYNGEE. The CDR3 is 15 amino acids. In DNA form, the CDR3 reads TGTGCCAGCAGTCGAGACAGGGGGCGAAACAATGAGCAGTTCTTC. The encoded protein is CASSRDRGRNNEQFF.

This rearrangement joins TRBV28 to TRBJ1-6, with D maybe TRBD1 (6 bases). The germline V and J ends were trimmed by 2 bases and 6 bases, with 17 bases remaining between them. In germline, CDR1 is MDHEN, CDR2 SYDVKM. This CDR3 contains 17 residues. The CDR3 protein is CASSLPPGGGSNSPLHF. The CDR3 coding sequence is TGTGCCAGCAGTTTACCCCCGGGAGGGGGTAGTAATTCACCCCTCCACTTT.

The chain is built from TRBV28 and TRBJ1-5; 10 bases are shared with TRBD1. V dropped 2 bases and J dropped 2; count of bases not matched to a gene: 6. The CDR3 has 17 residues. Germline CDR1 is MDHEN and CDR2 is SYDVKM. The DNA for the CDR3 is TGTGCCAGCAGTTTAGAGACAGGGGGCATAGGCAATCAGCCCCAGCATTTT. This codes for CASSLETGGIGNQPQHF. Filled out from reference TRBV28 and TRBJ1-5, the complete variable domain reads DVKVTQSSRYLVKRTGEKVFLECVQDMDHENMFWYRQDPGLGLRLIYFSYDVKMKEKGDIPEGYSVSREKKERFSLILESASTNQTSMYLCASSLETGGIGNQPQHFGDGTRLSIL.

The rearrangement joins TRBV28 to TRBJ2-7, with D possibly being TRBD1 (6 bases). Germline CDR1 is MDHEN and CDR2 is SYDVKM. This CDR3 has 12 amino acids. V was shortened by 6 bases and J by 4 bases, with 10 bases between the two germline ends. In DNA form, the CDR3 reads TGTGCCAGCAGGCCTACAGGGTACGAGCAGTACTTC. Its translation is CASRPTGYEQYF.

The V gene is TRBV3-1 (or the pseudogene TRBV3-2), the J gene TRBJ2-1, with 14 bases aligning to TRBD2. V lost 6 bases and J lost 1; bases outside the gene matches: 11. The CDR3 covers 19 residues. Germline lookup yields CDR1 LGHDT and CDR2 YNNKEL (reference sequence). The CDR3 here is CASRAGTSGGPRSYNEQFF. Written as DNA, the CDR3 is TGTGCCAGCAGAGCAGGGACTAGCGGGGGCCCCAGGTCCTACAATGAGCAGTTCTTC.

J is TRBJ1-2 and V is TRBV18; unclear D gene. CDR3 length: 14 residues. CDR1 is KGHSH and CDR2 is LQKENI in the germline V gene. The germline V and J ends were trimmed by 6 bases and 2 bases, with 13 bases remaining between them. CDR3 sequence (DNA): TGTGCCAGCTCCCCCGATCCGGGAAACTATGGCTACACCTTC. Protein product: CASSPDPGNYGYTF. Full variable domain (rest looked up from reference TRBV18 and TRBJ1-2): NAGVMQNPRHLVRRRGQEARLRCSPMKGHSHVYWYRQLPEEGLKFMVYLQKENIIDESGMPKERFSAEFPKEGPSILRIQQVVRGDSAAYFCASSPDPGNYGYTFGSGTRLTVV.

The chain combines TRBV30 with TRBJ1-5; 12 bases agree with TRBD1. The J segment lost 7 bases and the V segment lost 3 bases, leaving 7 bases of the junction unmatched. CDR1 is GTSNPN and CDR2 is SVGIG in the germline V gene (reference sequence). CDR3 size: 15 residues. CDR3 loop: CAWSPGQGAGQPQHF. The CDR3 DNA reads as TGTGCCTGGAGCCCGGGACAGGGGGCAGGGCAGCCCCAGCATTTT.

The chain carries TRBV27 and TRBJ2-1; TRBD2 matches 8 bases. The length of the CDR3 is 17 residues. The V gene end was trimmed by 2 bases and the J gene end by 5 bases; junction bases not matched to a gene: 11. The germline V gene has CDR1 MNHEY and CDR2 SMNVEV (reference sequence). CDR3 DNA sequence: TGTGCCAGCAGTTTAAGGAGTGGGGCGGGGGGACACAATGAGCAGTTCTTC. It encodes CASSLRSGAGGHNEQFF.

The chain recombines TRBV19 with TRBJ1-5; TRBD1 matches at 7 bases. CDR1 and CDR2 from the germline V gene are LNHDA and SQIVND (reference sequence). The CDR3 is 17 residues long. The V and J ends lost 5 bases and 0 bases, in that order; junction bases with no gene match: 10. The CDR3: CASSPPTGYNSNQPQHF. The CDR3 DNA follows: TGTGCCAGTAGTCCCCCGACAGGGTACAATAGCAATCAGCCCCAGCATTTT.

The chain has TRBV3-1 (or the pseudogene TRBV3-2) and TRBJ2-1, with D perhaps matching TRBD1 (5 bases). V dropped 2 bases and J dropped 0 bases, with 8 bases sitting between them. There are 15 residues in the CDR3. Germline lookup yields CDR1 LGHDT and CDR2 YNNKEL (reference sequence). The CDR3 is CASSQHRISYNEQFF. CDR3 DNA sequence: TGTGCCAGCAGCCAACACAGGATCTCCTACAATGAGCAGTTCTTC.

This sequence joins TRBV3-1 (or the pseudogene TRBV3-2) and TRBJ1-1; the D is unclear. Trimming removed 1 base at V and 3 bases at J, with 9 bases between. CDR1 LGHDT and CDR2 YNNKEL come from the germline V gene (reference sequence). The CDR3 has 14 residues. The CDR3 sequence is CASSQVGSDTEAFF. DNA of the CDR3: TGTGCCAGCAGCCAAGTGGGTAGCGACACTGAAGCTTTCTTT.

This chain uses TRBV4-1 with TRBJ2-5; D call uncertain. Germline V gene lookup returns CDR1 MGHRA and CDR2 YSYEKL. The ends were cut back, 0 bases at V and 5 bases at J, with 7 bases in the middle. The CDR3 length is 13 residues. The CDR3: CASSQDPKETQYF. CDR3 nucleotide sequence: TGCGCCAGCAGCCAAGATCCTAAGGAGACCCAGTACTTC.

In this sample, this clone turned up a few times. The V and J genes are TRBV12-2 and TRBJ1-3; the table's D call, TRBD1, was not checked against the DNA. TRBV12-2 is deemed a pseudogene. CDR3 length: 17 amino acids. The CDR3 loop reads CASRLRIRGPSGNTIYF. The DNA for the CDR3 is TGTGCAAGTCGCTTAAGAATCAGGGGGCCCTCTGGAAACACCATATATTTT.